These T cell receptor beta chains were read from a single sample in a study of blood T cell repertoires in COVID-19. Produced via immunoSEQ multiplex PCR; TCRdb's table is partial and in-frame only. This table has 110,000 to 150,000 clones, around 80% appearing once. The sample consisted of peripheral blood. The receptors shown here come from a man aged 55-75 years with acute or convalescent COVID-19. Both conserved end residues are part of each CDR3. D genes are given only for firm matches. Clone size, where shown, is once, few, many, or a class for clones that have expanded.

abundance: few; len: 14; d_gene: TRBD2; j_gene: TRBJ2-1; v_gene: TRBV29-1; CDR3nt: TGCAGCGTTGTAGCGGGACTAGCTCTCAGTGAGCAGTTCTTC; CDR3aa: CSVVAGLALSEQFF
abundance: NA; len: 15; d_gene: TRBD1; j_gene: TRBJ1-2; v_gene: TRBV19; CDR3nt: TGTGCCAGTAGTCCCCCCGACAGGGCGTTCTATGGCTACACCTTC; CDR3aa: CASSPPDRAFYGYTF
abundance: NA; len: 12; d_gene: NA; j_gene: TRBJ1-2; v_gene: TRBV2; CDR3nt: TGTGCCAGCAGTGGGGGCCACTATGGCTACACCTTC; CDR3aa: CASSGGHYGYTF
abundance: NA; len: 11; d_gene: NA; j_gene: TRBJ1-2; v_gene: TRBV7-6; CDR3nt: TGTGCCAGCAGCCCTTTCGATGGCTACACCTTC; CDR3aa: CASSPFDGYTF
abundance: NA; len: 14; d_gene: TRBD2; j_gene: TRBJ2-1; v_gene: TRBV5-1; CDR3nt: TGCGCCAGCAGTCCCGGGACTAGCGGCGGTGAGCAGTTCTTC; CDR3aa: CASSPGTSGGEQFF
abundance: NA; len: 15; d_gene: TRBD1; j_gene: TRBJ2-3; v_gene: TRBV25-1; CDR3nt: TGTGCCAGCAGTGTGGGGCTTAGGGGGCCAGATACGCAGTATTTT; CDR3aa: CASSVGLRGPDTQYF
abundance: NA; len: 15; d_gene: TRBD1; j_gene: TRBJ1-2; v_gene: TRBV7-2; CDR3nt: TGTGCCAGCAGCTTAGGAGGGGGCAGGGGAGGTGGCTACACCTTC; CDR3aa: CASSLGGGRGGGYTF
abundance: NA; len: 13; d_gene: NA; j_gene: TRBJ1-1; v_gene: TRBV11-2; CDR3nt: TGTGCCAGCAGCTTAGAGCGGGCCACTGAAGCTTTCTTT; CDR3aa: CASSLERATEAFF
abundance: NA; len: 14; d_gene: TRBD1; j_gene: TRBJ2-7; v_gene: TRBV2; CDR3nt: TGTGCCAGCAGTGACGGGGACAGGGTCTACGAGCAGTACTTC; CDR3aa: CASSDGDRVYEQYF
abundance: once; len: 16; d_gene: NA; j_gene: TRBJ2-3; v_gene: TRBV5-4; CDR3nt: TGTGCCACCATGGGGGGGGCGGGACCCCAAGGAGATACGCAGTATTTT; CDR3aa: CATMGGAGPQGDTQYF
abundance: few; len: 13; d_gene: NA; j_gene: TRBJ1-5; v_gene: TRBV12-3/TRBV12-4; CDR3nt: TGTGCCAGCAGCCCAGTTAGCAATCAGCCCCAGCATTTT; CDR3aa: CASSPVSNQPQHF
abundance: NA; len: 18; d_gene: TRBD2; j_gene: TRBJ2-7; v_gene: TRBV7-2; CDR3nt: TGTGCCAGCAGCTTATACCCCCCGGGTAGCGGGATACCTGCCGAGCAGTACTTC; CDR3aa: CASSLYPPGSGIPAEQYF
abundance: NA; len: 15; d_gene: NA; j_gene: TRBJ2-3; v_gene: TRBV11-2; CDR3nt: TGTGCCAGCAGCTTAGATGGGCAAGCAGGAGATACGCAGTATTTT; CDR3aa: CASSLDGQAGDTQYF
abundance: once; len: 11; d_gene: TRBD1; j_gene: TRBJ2-1; v_gene: TRBV20-1; CDR3nt: TGCAGTGCTAAACAGGGGAATGAGCAGTTCTTC; CDR3aa: CSAKQGNEQFF
abundance: few; len: 16; d_gene: NA; j_gene: TRBJ2-7; v_gene: TRBV25-1; CDR3nt: TGTGCCAGCAGTGAATATAGCACAGGGAGTGACTACGAGCAGTACTTC; CDR3aa: CASSEYSTGSDYEQYF
abundance: few; len: 13; d_gene: NA; j_gene: TRBJ2-5; v_gene: TRBV19; CDR3nt: TGTGCCAGTAGTATGAGGGCACAAGAGACCCAGTACTTC; CDR3aa: CASSMRAQETQYF
abundance: NA; len: 14; d_gene: NA; j_gene: TRBJ2-4; v_gene: TRBV3-1/TRBV3-2; CDR3nt: TGTGCCAGCAGCCAAGCCAGGGCCAAAAACATTCAGTACTTC; CDR3aa: CASSQARAKNIQYF
abundance: once; len: 16; d_gene: NA; j_gene: TRBJ2-2; v_gene: TRBV5-4; CDR3nt: TGTGCCAGCAGCTTGACTAGTAGAACGAACACCGGGGAGCTGTTTTTT; CDR3aa: CASSLTSRTNTGELFF
abundance: few; len: 12; d_gene: NA; j_gene: TRBJ1-6; v_gene: TRBV18; CDR3nt: TGTGCCAGCTCACTCAGTAATTCACCCCTCCACTTT; CDR3aa: CASSLSNSPLHF
abundance: once; len: 15; d_gene: NA; j_gene: TRBJ2-7; v_gene: TRBV10-3; CDR3nt: TGTGCCATCAGTGACGGACAGATACCCACCTACGAGCAGTACTTC; CDR3aa: CAISDGQIPTYEQYF
abundance: NA; len: 12; d_gene: NA; j_gene: TRBJ1-2; v_gene: TRBV29-1; CDR3nt: TGCAGCGTTGCAAACATGAACTATGGCTACACCTTC; CDR3aa: CSVANMNYGYTF
abundance: NA; len: 13; d_gene: NA; j_gene: TRBJ2-1; v_gene: TRBV2; CDR3nt: TGTGCCAGCAGTCCACTAGGGTACAATGAGCAGTTCTTC; CDR3aa: CASSPLGYNEQFF
abundance: NA; len: 18; d_gene: TRBD2; j_gene: TRBJ2-2; v_gene: TRBV14; CDR3nt: TGTGCCAGCAGCCAAGATTGGACTAGCGGAACGAACACCGGGGAGCTGTTTTTT; CDR3aa: CASSQDWTSGTNTGELFF